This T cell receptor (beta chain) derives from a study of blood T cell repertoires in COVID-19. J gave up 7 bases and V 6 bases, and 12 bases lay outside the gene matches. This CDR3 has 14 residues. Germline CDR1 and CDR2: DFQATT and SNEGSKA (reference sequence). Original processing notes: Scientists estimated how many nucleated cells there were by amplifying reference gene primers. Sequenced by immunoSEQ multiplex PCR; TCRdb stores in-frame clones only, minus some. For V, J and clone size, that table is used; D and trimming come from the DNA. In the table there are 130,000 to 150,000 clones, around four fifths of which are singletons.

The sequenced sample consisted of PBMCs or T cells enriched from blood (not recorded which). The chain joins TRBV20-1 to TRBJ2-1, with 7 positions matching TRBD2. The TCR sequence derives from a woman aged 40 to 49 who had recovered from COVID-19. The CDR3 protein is CSASPGGAGNEQFF. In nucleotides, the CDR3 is TGCAGTGCCAGTCCGGGGGGAGCAGGGAATGAGCAGTTCTTC.